The clone carrying this T cell receptor beta chain was picked up a small number of times. Germline V gives CDR1 LNHDA, CDR2 SQIVND (reference sequence). CDR3 length equals 13 residues. V trimming: 4 bases; J trimming: 3 bases; junction bases outside the gene matches: 2. In terms of age and location, participants ranged from roughly 18 to 100 years and lived in about two dozen US areas. This entry comes from a study of blood T cell repertoires in COVID-19. Whole-study context: Samples taken during acute and convalescent COVID-19 were collected in the United States, Italy and Spain. T cells, B-cell-depleted T cells, or PBMCs provided the cDNA or gDNA that served as material.

Measured with immunoSEQ multiplex PCR; TCRdb has only the in-frame clones, and not every one. The sample carries roughly 400,000 clones, roughly nine tenths recorded once. The sample consisted of PBMCs or T cells enriched from blood (not recorded which). V usage is TRBV19 and J usage is TRBJ1-1, with 7 nucleotides matching TRBD1. This clonotype was obtained from a man aged 25-45 years who had recovered from COVID-19. The CDR3 nucleotides are TGTGCCAGTAGTACCCAGGGGGACACTGAAGCTTTCTTT. It encodes CASSTQGDTEAFF. Full variable domain (outside the CDR3, taken from reference TRBV19 and TRBJ1-1): DGGITQSPKYLFRKEGQNVTLSCEQNLNHDAMYWYRQDPGQGLRLIYYSQIVNDFQKGDIAEGYSVSREKKESFPLTVTSAQKNPTAFYLCASSTQGDTEAFFGQGTRLTVV.